The entry below gives a single T cell receptor beta chain sequence along with its context. Its cognate antigen is unknown. The record originates from a study of human T cells and chemical hapten exposure. Broader study findings: TCRs exceeding a frequency of 1 in 1000 stayed unchanged under DPC sensitization.

TCRdb recomputed calls from the RACE reads with MiXCR, one row per CDR3 protein. Of 85,000 to 95,000 distinct CDR3 sequences listed, about 8.6% are singletons. The CDR3 covers 15 residues. V lost 6 bases, J lost 3 bases, and 17 bases lay in between. The germline V gene encodes CDR1 MNHEY and CDR2 SMNVEV (reference sequence). Documented time point: healthy volunteer bleed at 2 weeks. Whole blood, unfractionated, served as the material for total RNA extraction. Specimen: whole blood. The receptor was derived from a female donor in good health. Some clones in this sample may be carry-over from other donors' samples. The chain recombines TRBV27 with TRBJ1-2; TRBD1 might be the D (5 bases). CDR3 residues: CASRTIQGYDYGYTF. For the CDR3, the DNA is TGTGCCAGCAGGACGATTCAGGGTTATGACTATGGCTACACCTTC.